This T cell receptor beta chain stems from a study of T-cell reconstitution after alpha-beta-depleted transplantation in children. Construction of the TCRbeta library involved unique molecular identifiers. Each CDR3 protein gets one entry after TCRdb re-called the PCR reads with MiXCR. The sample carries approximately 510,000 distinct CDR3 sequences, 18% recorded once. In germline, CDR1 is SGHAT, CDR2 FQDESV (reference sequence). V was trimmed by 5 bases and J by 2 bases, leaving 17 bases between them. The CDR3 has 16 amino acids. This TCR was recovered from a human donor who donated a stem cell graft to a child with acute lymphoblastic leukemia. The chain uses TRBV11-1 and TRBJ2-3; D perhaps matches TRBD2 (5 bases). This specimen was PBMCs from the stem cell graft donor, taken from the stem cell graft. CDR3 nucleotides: TGTGCCAGCAGCCGCTTCGAGGGCGGGTCCACAGATACGCAGTATTTT. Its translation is CASSRFEGGSTDTQYF.